The entry below gives a single T cell receptor beta chain sequence along with its context. Authors' processing steps: Reference gene primer amplification in the assay estimated nucleated cell counts. Sequencing used immunoSEQ multiplex PCR; TCRdb keeps in-frame clones, though not all of them. From that table come the V and J calls and clone size; the DNA was used to work out D and trimming. The sample carries about 320,000 clones, approximately 90% recorded once. In terms of age and location, participants ranged from roughly 18 to 100 years and lived in about 25 US areas. Participant-given clinical history determined each cohort assignment. The data derive from a study of blood T cell repertoires in COVID-19. Study summary: The study drew acute and convalescent COVID-19 samples from the United States, Italy and Spain.

J lost 0 bases, V lost 0 bases, and 2 bases had no gene match. This CDR3 contains 16 residues. CDR1 and CDR2 (germline): SGHNT, YYREEE (reference sequence). Sequencing was carried out using PBMCs or T cells enriched from blood (not recorded which). This chain connects TRBV5-4 to TRBJ2-2, with 7 bases fitting TRBD1. This clonotype was obtained from a woman aged 18-35 years who had recovered from COVID-19. The CDR3 here is CASSLDGTANTGELFF. The CDR3 region has the DNA TGTGCCAGCAGCTTGGATGGGACAGCGAACACCGGGGAGCTGTTTTTT. The variable domain in full, completed from reference TRBV5-4 and TRBJ2-2, reads ETGVTQSPTHLIKTRGQQVTLRCSSQSGHNTVSWYQQALGQGPQFIFQYYREEENGRGNFPPRFSGLQFPNYSSELNVNALELDDSALYLCASSLDGTANTGELFFGEGSRLTVL.